The 17 T cell receptor beta chains listed next were all sequenced from one sample in a study of neurological immune-mediated disorders. MiXCR, applied by TCRdb to the 5' RACE reads, yields one record per CDR3 protein. This sample has about 44,000 distinct CDR3 sequences, with 20% to 25% found just once. Specified time point: technical triplicate 3. Material for sequencing was PBMCs. These TCRs come from a man in his sixties with HTLV-1-associated myelopathy (HAM/TSP).

This clonotype was counted many times. The rearrangement uses TRBV15 and TRBJ1-2; no firm D call. This CDR3 spans 13 amino acids. Germline lookup yields CDR1 LNHNV and CDR2 YYDKDF (reference sequence). The ends were cut back, 2 bases at V and 7 bases at J, with 11 bases in the middle. CDR3 residues: CATSRLPQVGYTF. CDR3 nucleotides: TGTGCCACCAGCAGACTTCCCCAGGTTGGCTACACCTTC.

There are many counts of this clonotype. The chain combines TRBV3-1 with TRBJ2-3; weak D call: TRBD2 (6 bases). CDR1 is LGHDT, CDR2 YNNKEL, per germline (reference sequence). V lost 4 bases and J lost 5, with 16 bases in between. CDR3 length equals 15 residues. CDR3 amino acids: CASSRQREAKDTQYF. The CDR3 coding sequence is TGTGCCAGCAGCCGCCAGAGGGAGGCGAAAGATACGCAGTATTTT.

CDR3 bases: TGTGCCAGCAGTGTGACTAGTAGCACAGATACGCAGTATTTT. Translation: CASSVTSSTDTQYF. The chain carries TRBV2 and TRBJ2-3, with TRBD2 as a possible D gene (6 bases). V shed 4 bases and J shed 0 bases, with 8 bases lying between them. Germline assignment: CDR1 SNHLY and CDR2 FYNNEI. The CDR3 covers 14 residues.

This clonotype was seen at least ten times. V and J are TRBV4-1 and TRBJ2-5; weak D call: TRBD2 (6 bases). V gave up 1 base and J gave up 2 bases, with 8 bases separating them. The CDR3 runs 14 residues. Germline assignment: CDR1 MGHRA and CDR2 YSYEKL. CDR3: CASSQVGGQETQYF. CDR3 DNA: TGCGCCAGCAGCCAAGTGGGGGGTCAAGAGACCCAGTACTTC.

The chain links TRBV29-1 to TRBJ2-3; D call uncertain. Per the germline V gene, CDR1 is SQVTM and CDR2 is ANQGSEA. With 5 bases removed from V and 0 bases from J, the gap between germline ends came to 12 bases. The CDR3 spans 14 residues. CDR3 region: CSVTTFSSTDTQYF. Written as DNA, the CDR3 is TGCAGCGTTACGACTTTTTCTAGCACAGATACGCAGTATTTT.

The chain uses TRBV7-2 and TRBJ2-7, with TRBD2 identical over 7 bases. This CDR3 spans 14 amino acids. The trim removed 3 bases at V and 7 bases at J, leaving 9 bases unmatched. The germline CDR1 and CDR2 sequences are SGHTA and FQGNSA. The CDR3 nucleotides read TGTGCCAGCAGCTTGGGAGGGTCGGGTAGTGAGCAGTACTTC. It specifies CASSLGGSGSEQYF.

This clonotype was seen ten or more times. The genes are TRBV7-2 and TRBJ2-3; 9 nucleotides align to TRBD2. The CDR3 runs 16 residues. With V trimmed by 4 bases and J by 4 bases, 9 bases remained unmatched. Germline CDR1 SGHTA, CDR2 FQGNSA. The CDR3 is CASSSVSGSVADTQYF. CDR3 DNA: TGTGCCAGCAGCTCCGTTAGCGGGAGCGTAGCAGATACGCAGTATTTT.

This clonotype was detected ten times or more. V gene TRBV7-2 combines with J gene TRBJ1-1; no clear D. Looked up from germline, CDR1 is SGHTA and CDR2 is FQGNSA. V was shortened by 1 base and J by 4 bases, with 10 bases between the two germline ends. The CDR3 has 14 residues. This CDR3 reads CASSLERVGTEAFF. The CDR3 DNA sequence: TGTGCCAGCAGCTTAGAGCGTGTAGGCACTGAAGCTTTCTTT.

This clonotype was observed at least ten times. The chain employs TRBV5-1 and TRBJ1-5; no firm D call. Germline loops: CDR1 SGHRS, CDR2 YFSETQ. Trimming cost V 4 bases and J 2 bases, with 7 bases left between them. This CDR3 has 13 amino acids. The CDR3 here is CASSEGGNQPQHF. For the CDR3, the DNA is TGCGCCAGCAGCGAGGGTGGCAATCAGCCCCAGCATTTT. Using reference TRBV5-1 and TRBJ1-5 for the parts outside the CDR3, the full variable domain is KAGVTQTPRYLIKTRGQQVTLSCSPISGHRSVSWYQQTPGQGLQFLFEYFSETQRNKGNFPGRFSGRQFSNSRSEMNVSTLELGDSALYLCASSEGGNQPQHFGDGTRLSIL.

This clonotype rates as medium-sized (0.01 to 0.1%). V and J are TRBV29-1 and TRBJ2-2, with 7 bases lining up with TRBD1. Germline CDR1 reads SQVTM; CDR2 reads ANQGSEA. The CDR3 extends over 12 amino acids. V lost 5 bases and J lost 6; bases outside the gene matches: 3. CDR3 residues: CSVLTGAGELFF. CDR3 coding DNA: TGCAGCGTTCTTACAGGGGCCGGGGAGCTGTTTTTT.

The chain uses TRBV27 and TRBJ2-1, with TRBD2 identical over 8 bases. Germline V gene sequence: CDR1 MNHEY, CDR2 SMNVEV (reference sequence). This CDR3 has 18 residues. V lost 10 bases, J lost 6 bases, and 23 bases stayed unmatched. The CDR3 DNA is TGTGCCACCCTCCGGGTCCCGGGGACGGGAGGGTCAGGCAATGAGCAGTTCTTC. This translates into CATLRVPGTGGSGNEQFF.

This clonotype was seen many times. The chain carries TRBV3-1 and TRBJ2-3; D is undetermined. This CDR3 is built from 16 residues. Germline V gene lookup returns CDR1 LGHDT and CDR2 YNNKEL (reference sequence). Trimming cost V 1 base and J 4 bases, with 15 bases left between them. For the CDR3, the DNA is TGTGCCAGCAGCCAAGGGGGATCCGCGGCCCCAGATACGCAGTATTTT. Protein sequence: CASSQGGSAAPDTQYF.

This clonotype occurred many times. The J gene is TRBJ1-4, the V gene TRBV5-1, with a possible D match to TRBD1 (6 bases). This CDR3 has 14 amino acids. CDR1 and CDR2 (germline): SGHRS, YFSETQ. Deletions cut 4 bases from V and 3 bases from J, with 10 bases between. The DNA of the CDR3 is TGCGCCAGCAGCGGAGGACAGCCTAATGAAAAACTGTTTTTT. It translates to CASSGGQPNEKLFF.

This clonotype was seen many times. The rearrangement links TRBV5-1 to TRBJ1-2; 7 bases agree with TRBD1. Per germline, CDR1 SGHRS and CDR2 YFSETQ. J was trimmed by 0 bases and V by 4 bases; bases with no gene match: 6. The CDR3 totals 15 residues. The CDR3 loop reads CASSPHTGANYGYTF. In nucleotides, the CDR3 is TGCGCCAGCAGCCCACATACAGGGGCTAACTATGGCTACACCTTC.

The V and J genes are TRBV15 and TRBJ2-7, with 9 bases aligning to TRBD2. Germline lookup yields CDR1 LNHNV and CDR2 YYDKDF (reference sequence). V gave up 5 bases and J gave up 3 bases; unmatched junction bases: 8. The CDR3 is 15 amino acids. The CDR3 DNA reads TGTGCCACCAGCCTCGGGGGGACTAGCTTCTACGAGCAGTACTTC. This gives the protein CATSLGGTSFYEQYF.

The rearrangement uses TRBV5-4 and TRBJ2-3; no clear D. Germline CDR1 reads SGHNT; CDR2 reads YYREEE (reference sequence). The V and J ends lost 3 bases and 2 bases respectively, with 4 bases between them. This CDR3 contains 12 residues. The CDR3 reads CASSYNTDTQYF. CDR3 DNA sequence: TGTGCCAGCAGCTACAACACAGATACGCAGTATTTT.

This clonotype has ten or more counts. This sequence joins TRBV5-1 and TRBJ2-1, with a tentative D call TRBD2 (6 bases). CDR1 and CDR2 from the germline V gene are SGHRS and YFSETQ. CDR3 size: 15 residues. V was shortened by 0 bases and J by 1 base, with 8 bases between the two germline ends. Here the CDR3 reads CASSLVEGSYNEQFF. The CDR3 bases are TGCGCCAGCAGCTTGGTGGAGGGGTCCTACAATGAGCAGTTCTTC.